The T cell receptor (beta chain) described here comes from a study of T-cell reconstitution after alpha-beta-depleted transplantation in children. This clonotype was found a few times. The CDR3 consists of 13 residues. Germline V gene lookup returns CDR1 SQVTM and CDR2 ANQGSEA. Trimming pared 1 base from V and 1 base from J, leaving 7 bases between. It was with unique molecular identifiers that the TCRbeta library was prepared. TCRdb recomputed calls from the PCR reads with MiXCR, one row per CDR3 protein. Here the sample spans approximately 400,000 distinct CDR3 sequences, approximately 10% being singletons.

V gene TRBV29-1 combines with J gene TRBJ2-5; D is undetermined. The sequencing here drew on PBMCs from the stem cell graft donor, taken from the stem cell graft. The sequence derives from a human donor who donated a stem cell graft to a child with acute myeloid leukemia. The DNA of the CDR3 is TGCAGCGTTGAAGTGGCGGTCCAAGAGACCCAGTACTTC. Translating gives CSVEVAVQETQYF.